These 19 T cell receptor beta chains were sequenced from one sample in a study of CD8+ T cells in alopecia areata. Sequencing used cDNA as its template, made by extracting RNA and reverse transcribing it. The protocol was immunoSEQ multiplex PCR, while the TCRdb copy is restricted to in-frame clones and leaves out a portion. The table records approximately 140,000 clones, about 88% of them present only once. The treatment is: oral pan-JAK inhibitor, 5-10 mg twice daily. This sample comprised CD8+ T cells sorted from blood, obtained at week 4, from a patient treated with tofacitinib. All receptors derive from a human donor with alopecia areata.

The chain uses TRBV7-9 and TRBJ2-3; D is unclear. V was clipped by 6 bases and J by 2 bases, with 18 bases between them. The CDR3 spans 16 residues. CDR1 and CDR2 (germline): SEHNR, FQNEAQ (reference sequence). The DNA for the CDR3 is TGTGCCAGCAGTCGCCCGGGCCAAGGGAACACAGATACGCAGTATTTT. Translation gives CASSRPGQGNTDTQYF.

The gene calls are TRBV7-2 and TRBJ1-4; D gene unclear. Between the trimmed V and J ends, which lost 5 bases and 7 bases, there was a span of 8 bases. Germline V lookup: CDR1 SGHTA, CDR2 FQGNSA. The CDR3 extends over 12 amino acids. Written as DNA, the CDR3 is TGTGCCAGCAGCCCCGGTAGTGAAAAACTGTTTTTT. It yields the protein CASSPGSEKLFF.

V usage is TRBV5-6 and J usage is TRBJ1-5; D is undetermined. The CDR3 spans 15 residues. The V and J ends lost 1 base and 7 bases respectively, with 15 bases between them. Germline lookup yields CDR1 SGHDT and CDR2 YYEEEE. This chain's CDR3 is CASSLMRNGDQPQHF. The CDR3 bases are TGTGCCAGCAGCTTGATGCGTAACGGAGACCAGCCCCAGCATTTT. The full variable domain, its missing parts supplied by reference TRBV5-6 and TRBJ1-5, is DAGVTQSPTHLIKTRGQQVTLRCSPKSGHDTVSWYQQALGQGPQFIFQYYEEEERQRGNFPDRFSGHQFPNYSSELNVNALLLGDSALYLCASSLMRNGDQPQHFGDGTRLSIL.

The chain is built from TRBV25-1 and TRBJ2-1; the match to TRBD1 covers 10 bases. CDR3 length: 18 residues. Looked up from germline, CDR1 is MGHDK and CDR2 is SYGVNS. V dropped 1 base and J dropped 2; count of bases not matched to a gene: 8. This CDR3 is CASSEFRSGTGAYNEQFF. The CDR3 DNA sequence: TGTGCCAGCAGTGAATTTCGCTCTGGGACAGGGGCCTACAATGAGCAGTTCTTC.

The chain uses TRBV7-3 and TRBJ1-2, with TRBD1 matching 7 bases. Germline CDR1 reads SGHTA; CDR2 reads FQGTGA. Germline trimming cut 0 bases from V and 7 bases from J; bases unmatched to any gene: 5. The CDR3 runs 14 residues. CDR3 sequence: CASSLTRQGRGYTF. DNA of the CDR3: TGTGCCAGCAGCTTAACCCGACAGGGCCGTGGCTACACCTTC.

This rearrangement joins TRBV7-2 to TRBJ2-7; D gene unclear. The germline V and J ends were trimmed by 5 bases and 0 bases, with 8 bases remaining between them. Germline V gene lookup returns CDR1 SGHTA and CDR2 FQGNSA. The CDR3 totals 13 residues. CDR3 sequence reads: CASSPVDSYEQYF. The CDR3 DNA reads TGTGCCAGCAGCCCCGTGGACTCCTACGAGCAGTACTTC.

The chain is built from TRBV29-1 and TRBJ2-7; 9 bases match TRBD2. The CDR3 is 13 amino acids. Germline CDR1 reads SQVTM; CDR2 reads ANQGSEA. V was clipped by 1 base and J by 5 bases; unmatched bases: 3. The CDR3 region is CSVEVGTSNEQYF. CDR3 DNA: TGCAGCGTTGAAGTGGGGACTAGCAACGAGCAGTACTTC.

This chain connects TRBV2 to TRBJ2-1, with D possibly being TRBD2 (5 bases). From germline, CDR1 is SNHLY and CDR2 FYNNEI. Between the trimmed V and J ends, which lost 10 bases and 7 bases, there was a span of 14 bases. CDR3 length: 12 residues. CDR3 DNA sequence: TGTGCCACGATGGGTGAGGGAAATGAGCAGTTCTTC. It is translated as CATMGEGNEQFF.

This chain uses TRBV5-4 with TRBJ2-2; TRBD2 is a possible D gene (6 bases). The germline V gene encodes CDR1 SGHNT and CDR2 YYREEE (reference sequence). Trimming removed 0 bases at V and 4 bases at J, with 13 bases between. The CDR3 runs 16 residues. The CDR3 sequence: CASSLDGGSVTGELFF. The DNA for the CDR3 is TGTGCCAGCAGCTTGGACGGGGGTAGTGTCACCGGGGAGCTGTTTTTT.

This rearrangement joins TRBV13 to TRBJ2-1; D is possibly TRBD2 (6 bases). Trimming shortened V by 7 bases and J by 8 bases, and 15 bases separated the two germline ends. Looked up from germline, CDR1 is PRHDT and CDR2 is FYEKMQ (reference sequence). The CDR3 has 13 residues. The CDR3: CASTQHSGDEQFF. The CDR3 region has the DNA TGTGCCAGCACCCAACACTCGGGGGATGAGCAGTTCTTC.

The rearrangement joins TRBV29-1 to TRBJ2-2, with 10 bases aligning to TRBD1. CDR3 length equals 15 residues. V trimming: 6 bases; J trimming: 4 bases; junction bases outside the gene matches: 8. CDR1 is SQVTM, CDR2 ANQGSEA, per germline. The chain's CDR3 is CSVSDRGRATGELFF. As DNA, the CDR3 is TGCAGCGTGTCCGACAGGGGGCGCGCCACCGGGGAGCTGTTTTTT.

This clone was picked up one time. The chain uses TRBV29-1 and TRBJ2-7, with D hard to call. The CDR3 is 11 residues long. The V end lost 4 bases, the J end lost 3 bases, and 7 bases lay between the germline ends. The germline V gene has CDR1 SQVTM and CDR2 ANQGSEA. CDR3 coding DNA: TGCAGCGTTGTCTTAAGCTACGAGCAGTACTTC. Translation gives CSVVLSYEQYF.

This clone has only one observation. This chain uses TRBV29-1 with TRBJ2-1, with D possibly TRBD2 on 6 matching bases. This CDR3 is 15 amino acids long. Germline-derived CDR1 and CDR2 are SQVTM and ANQGSEA. V shed 8 bases and J shed 0 bases, with 17 bases lying between them. The CDR3 DNA reads as TGCAGCACTGGGGGGACTGAGAACTCCTACAATGAGCAGTTCTTC. Its translation: CSTGGTENSYNEQFF.

This chain joins TRBV7-8 and TRBJ2-7, with D possibly being TRBD2 (6 bases). Germline V lookup: CDR1 SGHVS, CDR2 FQNEAQ. Between the trimmed V and J ends, which lost 5 bases and 1 base, there was a span of 15 bases. The CDR3 length is 15 residues. CDR3 loop: CASSAHRDSSYEQYF. CDR3 sequence (DNA): TGTGCCAGCAGCGCCCACCGGGACTCATCCTACGAGCAGTACTTC. The complete variable domain, with remaining parts taken from reference TRBV7-8 and TRBJ2-7, reads GAGVSQSPRYKVAKRGQDVALRCDPISGHVSLFWYQQALGQGPEFLTYFQNEAQLDKSGLPSDRFFAERPEGSVSTLKIQRTQQEDSAVYLCASSAHRDSSYEQYFGPGTRLTVT.

This clone was observed a single time. V gene TRBV10-3 combines with J gene TRBJ1-6; TRBD1 matches 12 bases. Germline CDR1 is ENHRY and CDR2 is SYGVKD. V gave up 3 bases and J gave up 9 bases; unmatched junction bases: 9. The CDR3 runs 17 residues. The CDR3: CAISDPGGQGASSPLHF. The CDR3 bases are TGTGCCATCAGTGACCCTGGGGGACAGGGGGCGAGTTCACCCCTCCACTTT.

The chain joins TRBV27 to TRBJ2-1; 13 nucleotides align to TRBD2. CDR1 MNHEY and CDR2 SMNVEV come from the germline V gene (reference sequence). The CDR3 totals 15 residues. The trim removed 3 bases at V and 7 bases at J, leaving 3 bases unmatched. CDR3: CASSLGLAGKNEQFF. The CDR3 coding sequence is TGTGCCAGCAGTTTGGGACTAGCGGGGAAAAATGAGCAGTTCTTC.

The rearrangement joins TRBV6-5 to TRBJ1-2; no definite D call. This CDR3 is built from 16 residues. Germline V gene sequence: CDR1 MNHEY, CDR2 SVGAGI. V was trimmed by 4 bases and J by 2 bases, leaving 17 bases between them. CDR3 coding DNA: TGTGCCAGCAGTTCACCCGCAGCCGTGACCAACTATGGCTACACCTTC. Amino acid sequence: CASSSPAAVTNYGYTF.

The chain recombines TRBV25-1 with TRBJ2-7, with D tentatively TRBD1 or TRBD2 (5 bases each). With 4 bases removed from V and 6 bases from J, the gap between germline ends came to 7 bases. The germline CDR1 and CDR2 sequences are MGHDK and SYGVNS. CDR3 length: 11 amino acids. CDR3 residues: CASSGGAEQYF. The DNA of the CDR3 is TGTGCCAGCAGTGGAGGGGCCGAGCAGTACTTC.

This clone was observed a few times. V gene TRBV9 combines with J gene TRBJ2-2, with 10 bases aligning to TRBD2. Germline trimming cut 5 bases from V and 5 bases from J; bases unmatched to any gene: 9. The germline V gene encodes CDR1 SGDLS and CDR2 YYNGEE. The CDR3 runs 16 residues. The CDR3 loop is CASSESLAGATGELFF. In nucleotides, the CDR3 is TGTGCCAGCAGTGAGAGCCTAGCGGGAGCTACCGGGGAGCTGTTTTTT.